One and the same sample provided the 19 T cell receptor beta chains below, sequenced in a study of patients and donors after allogeneic stem cell transplantation. Each CDR3 protein is one row after TCRdb ran MiXCR on the RT-PCR reads. Among about a million distinct CDR3 sequences listed, more than 15% were seen once. The sample was blood, either unsorted or a sorted T cell fraction (not recorded which). These receptor sequences come from a human donor who was either an allogeneic HSCT recipient or a stem cell or donor lymphocyte infusion donor (not recorded which). It is not recorded whose cells these are; they may come from a transplant donor.

This clonotype was detected only a few times. This chain uses TRBV7-6 with TRBJ2-3, with 9 bases identical to TRBD1. From germline, CDR1 is SGHVS and CDR2 FNYEAQ. This CDR3 is 15 amino acids long. The ends lost 5 bases at V and 2 bases at J; junction bases unmatched: 5. Here the CDR3 reads CASSRGTGFTDTQYF. Here the CDR3 DNA reads TGTGCCAGCAGCAGAGGGACAGGGTTCACAGATACGCAGTATTTT.

This sequence joins TRBV7-2 and TRBJ2-7; a possible D gene is TRBD1 (5 bases). CDR3 length: 14 amino acids. Germline CDR1 is SGHTA and CDR2 is FQGNSA. V lost 1 base and J 5 bases, leaving 12 bases between the germline ends. DNA of the CDR3: TGTGCCAGCAGCTTAGTAGGCAGGGCGGACGAGCAGTACTTC. It codes for CASSLVGRADEQYF.

V is TRBV20-1 and J is TRBJ2-1, with D unresolved. This CDR3 is 14 amino acids long. The germline CDR1 and CDR2 sequences are DFQATT and SNEGSKA (reference sequence). V dropped 3 bases and J dropped 5 bases, with 14 bases sitting between them. CDR3 residues: CSASQGFYNNEQFF. CDR3 nucleotides: TGCAGTGCTAGTCAAGGGTTTTATAACAATGAGCAGTTCTTC.

The sample holds a few counts of this clonotype. The chain carries TRBV29-1 and TRBJ2-5; 8 bases match TRBD1. This CDR3 contains 15 residues. V gave up 3 bases and J gave up 6 bases; unmatched junction bases: 12. CDR1 SQVTM and CDR2 ANQGSEA come from the germline V gene. The CDR3 spells CSVDWMGTGGKTQYF. The CDR3 bases are TGCAGCGTTGATTGGATGGGTACAGGGGGGAAGACCCAGTACTTC.

The V gene is TRBV4-1, the J gene TRBJ2-3; 8 bases match TRBD1. V shed 4 bases, J shed 4 bases, and the junction held 4 bases outside the gene matches. The CDR3 length is 14 residues. Germline CDR1 is MGHRA and CDR2 is YSYEKL. The CDR3 is CASSPAQGADTQYF. The CDR3 DNA reads TGCGCCAGCAGCCCCGCACAGGGGGCAGATACGCAGTATTTT.

Comments on this clonotype: This may be a read error, as it is one base from a much larger clone. The chain recombines TRBV12-3 or TRBV12-4 with TRBJ1-5; D gene unclear. The CDR3 is made up of 17 amino acids. Trimming pared 6 bases from V and 0 bases from J, leaving 18 bases between. For the CDR3, the DNA is TGTGCCAGCAGCCTCACCCCACAGAGACTTAGCAATCAGCCCCAGCATTTT. Protein sequence: CASSLTPQRLSNQPQHF.

This chain connects TRBV5-1 to TRBJ1-1; D may be TRBD1 (6 bases). This CDR3 region has 15 residues. Trimming took off 4 bases at V and 0 bases at J, with 13 bases between the two ends. Germline V gives CDR1 SGHRS, CDR2 YFSETQ. The CDR3 coding sequence is TGCGCCAGCAGCCTGTCCGGGACAATGAACACTGAAGCTTTCTTT. Translating it yields CASSLSGTMNTEAFF.

This clonotype showed up many times. The rearrangement uses TRBV12-3 or TRBV12-4 and TRBJ2-2, with 7 bases fitting TRBD1. This CDR3 region has 16 residues. V lost 6 bases to trimming and J lost 5 bases; unmatched junction nucleotides: 12. This CDR3 is CASRPNRGRRTGELFF. DNA for the CDR3: TGTGCCAGCAGGCCCAACAGGGGTCGTCGGACCGGGGAGCTGTTTTTT.

This clonotype was found many times. The chain employs TRBV6-6 and TRBJ1-4; D remains unclear. The CDR3 sequence is 11 residues long. Trimming took off 6 bases at V and 13 bases at J, with 12 bases between the two ends. Germline lookup yields CDR1 MNHNY and CDR2 SVGAGI (reference sequence). The CDR3 is CASRHDLRLFF. The CDR3 nucleotides read TGTGCCAGCAGGCACGACTTGCGACTGTTTTTT.

A few counts support this clonotype. J is TRBJ2-1 and V is TRBV12-3 or TRBV12-4; 8 bases agree with TRBD2. V lost 5 bases, J lost 7 bases, and 10 bases stayed unmatched. The CDR3 is made up of 15 amino acids. In DNA form, the CDR3 reads TGTGCCAGCAGTCTTTACGGGGGGGCCCGGAATGAGCAGTTCTTC. This encodes CASSLYGGARNEQFF.

This clonotype was observed a handful of times. J is TRBJ2-4 and V is TRBV13; D may be TRBD1 (6 bases). Germline CDR1 is PRHDT and CDR2 is FYEKMQ (reference sequence). Trimming pared 2 bases from V and 2 bases from J, leaving 10 bases between. The CDR3 length is 15 residues. CDR3 DNA sequence: TGTGCCAGCAGCTTAAGGCAGGGGTCCAAAAACATTCAGTACTTC. It encodes CASSLRQGSKNIQYF.

The V call is TRBV5-1, the J call TRBJ1-3; no reliable D call. Germline loops: CDR1 SGHRS, CDR2 YFSETQ. The V end lost 6 bases, the J end lost 0 bases, and 16 bases lay between the germline ends. This CDR3 is 16 amino acids long. The CDR3 reads CASTESGGPSGNTIYF. The CDR3 DNA follows: TGCGCCAGCACCGAATCGGGAGGCCCCTCTGGAAACACCATATATTTT.

CDR3 in DNA: TGTGCCAGCAGCTTAGGTTCACTAGCCAATGAGCAGTTCTTC. Its translation is CASSLGSLANEQFF. The rearrangement links TRBV7-9 to TRBJ2-1; tentative D call: TRBD2 (6 bases). CDR3 size: 14 residues. Trimming removed 1 base from V and 6 bases from J, with 10 bases in between. Looked up from germline, CDR1 is SEHNR and CDR2 is FQNEAQ (reference sequence).

For the CDR3, the DNA is TGTGCCAGCAGCTTAGATTTGGGGACTAGCGGACTGGGGCAGTACTTC. This encodes CASSLDLGTSGLGQYF. This rearrangement joins TRBV11-2 to TRBJ2-5, with 11 bases matching TRBD2. V lost 0 bases and J lost 11; bases outside the gene matches: 11. CDR3 length: 16 amino acids. The germline V gene has CDR1 SGHAT and CDR2 FQNNGV.

In this sample, this clonotype turned up many times. V and J are TRBV10-3 and TRBJ2-1; D is perhaps TRBD1 (5 bases). Germline V gene data show CDR1 as ENHRY and CDR2 as SYGVKD. There are 16 residues in the CDR3. The ends were cut back, 2 bases at V and 8 bases at J, with 19 bases in the middle. CDR3 sequence (DNA): TGTGCCATCAGTGAGGTCCAGGGCGGAATAGTGGATGAGCAGTTCTTC. The encoded protein is CAISEVQGGIVDEQFF.

This clonotype was seen a few times. V and J are TRBV7-3 and TRBJ2-2, with 9 nucleotides matching TRBD1. CDR3 length equals 18 residues. Germline loops: CDR1 SGHTA, CDR2 FQGTGA. V was clipped by 0 bases and J by 5 bases; unmatched bases: 10. The CDR3 protein is CASSLTVPGQGRTGELFF. The DNA for the CDR3 is TGTGCCAGCAGCTTAACGGTTCCCGGACAGGGGAGGACCGGGGAGCTGTTTTTT.

The V call is TRBV7-3, the J call TRBJ2-1; D unresolved. The CDR3 runs 13 residues. Germline CDR1 reads SGHTA; CDR2 reads FQGTGA. With 0 bases removed from V and 5 bases from J, the gap between germline ends came to 5 bases. CDR3 nucleotide sequence: TGTGCCAGCAGCTTAACTCCAGACAATGAGCAGTTCTTC. Amino acid sequence: CASSLTPDNEQFF.

This clonotype turned up a few times. CDR3 residues: CASRPPGQGHTEAFF. CDR3 bases: TGCGCCAGCAGACCACCGGGACAGGGACACACTGAAGCTTTCTTT. The genes are TRBV5-1 and TRBJ1-1; 9 bases align to TRBD1. From germline, CDR1 is SGHRS and CDR2 YFSETQ. This CDR3 has 15 amino acids. V shed 5 bases and J 3 bases; nucleotides not matched to a gene: 8.

This clonotype was detected a few times. The chain carries TRBV20-1 and TRBJ1-4; D is unresolved. The CDR3 runs to 13 residues. V was cut by 5 bases and J by 1 base, with 8 bases left in between. Looked up from germline, CDR1 is DFQATT and CDR2 is SNEGSKA (reference sequence). The DNA for the CDR3 is TGCAGTGCTGAAAGGAAAACTAATGAAAAACTGTTTTTT. Its protein product is CSAERKTNEKLFF.